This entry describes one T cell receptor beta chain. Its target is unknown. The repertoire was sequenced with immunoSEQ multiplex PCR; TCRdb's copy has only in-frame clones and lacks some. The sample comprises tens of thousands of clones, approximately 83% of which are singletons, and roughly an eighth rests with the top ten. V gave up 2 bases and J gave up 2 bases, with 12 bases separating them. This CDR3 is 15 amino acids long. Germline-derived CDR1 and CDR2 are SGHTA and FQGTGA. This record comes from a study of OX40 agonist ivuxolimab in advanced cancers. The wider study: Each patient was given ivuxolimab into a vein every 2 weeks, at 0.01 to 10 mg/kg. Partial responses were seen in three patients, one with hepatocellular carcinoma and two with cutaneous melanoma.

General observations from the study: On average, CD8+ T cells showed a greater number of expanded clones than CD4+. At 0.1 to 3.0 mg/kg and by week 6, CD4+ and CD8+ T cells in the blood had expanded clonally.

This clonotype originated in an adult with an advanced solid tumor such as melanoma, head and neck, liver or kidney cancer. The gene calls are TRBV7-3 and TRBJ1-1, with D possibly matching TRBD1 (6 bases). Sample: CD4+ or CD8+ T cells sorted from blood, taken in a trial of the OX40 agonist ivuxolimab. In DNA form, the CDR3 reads TGTGCCAGCAGCTTATCGGGGACACCTAACACTGAAGCTTTCTTT. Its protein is CASSLSGTPNTEAFF.